This T cell receptor (beta chain) was documented in a study of OX40 agonist ivuxolimab in advanced cancers. For the study at large: The patients' treatment was ivuxolimab, an agonistic anti-OX40 (CD134) antibody. Patients got intravenous ivuxolimab at 0.01 to 10 mg/kg every 2 weeks. The mean age was approximately 60 years, ranging from 23 to 79, with over 70% of participants male. Three patients had partial responses: one hepatocellular carcinoma, two cutaneous melanoma.

TCRdb's table, derived via immunoSEQ multiplex PCR, lists solely in-frame clones and lacks some. The sample records around 100,000 clones, roughly 90% being singletons. CDR1 and CDR2 (germline): LNHDA, SQIVND (reference sequence). V trimming: 8 bases; J trimming: 5 bases; junction bases outside the gene matches: 8. This CDR3 has 14 amino acids. This chain joins TRBV19 and TRBJ2-2; TRBD1 agrees at 7 bases. This clonotype originated in an adult with an advanced solid tumor such as melanoma, head and neck, liver or kidney cancer. The sample here was CD4+ or CD8+ T cells sorted from blood, taken in a trial of the OX40 agonist ivuxolimab. The CDR3 DNA sequence: TGTGCCAGTTCGGGACAGCCTTTAACCGGGGAGCTGTTTTTT. It is translated as CASSGQPLTGELFF.